What follows is one T cell receptor (beta chain) and its context. The sample is drawn from a study of long-term antiretroviral therapy in people with HIV. Every one of the participants with HIV received treatment in the United States. The CDR3 runs to 12 residues. Germline CDR1 SGHTA, CDR2 FQGNSA. V was clipped by 3 bases and J by 7 bases, with 9 bases between them. immunoSEQ v3.0 was run at survey level. Sequenced by immunoSEQ multiplex PCR; TCRdb stores in-frame clones only, minus some. Of 21,000 or so clones listed, more than 65% are singletons. The chain combines TRBV7-2 with TRBJ1-1; D not resolved. The source of this sequence is a man aged 50 or older with HIV. The source material was unsorted PBMCs, sampled 0.3 years after starting antiretroviral therapy. This CDR3 is CASSLPGFEAFF. As DNA, the CDR3 is TGTGCCAGCAGCTTGCCGGGCTTTGAAGCTTTCTTT.